This is a list of T cell receptor beta chains from one sample in a study of blood T cell repertoires in COVID-19. The method was immunoSEQ multiplex PCR; TCRdb's version includes in-frame clones alone and lacks a portion of them. The table includes 170,000 or so clones, around 82% detected once. The source material was peripheral blood. These TCRs come from a man aged 18-30 years with active or convalescent COVID-19. Each CDR3 is given without its conserved first and last residue. Fields, in order: J gene, V gene, CDR3 protein.

TRBJ2-7,TRBV5-4,ASSLATAYEQY
TRBJ1-1,TRBV27,ASSLSWTGGYTEAF
TRBJ1-6,TRBV28,ASTNRGYFNSPLH
TRBJ2-3,TRBV3-1/TRBV3-2,ASSPGQVPSTDTQY
TRBJ1-2,TRBV11-2,ASSREGYGYT
TRBJ2-1,TRBV6-6,ASRERGGSSYNEQF
TRBJ2-1,TRBV10-3,AIRGVGGVGNEQF
TRBJ1-4,TRBV19,ASSIVREKLF
TRBJ1-3,TRBV7-9,ASSLSQGYSGNTIY
TRBJ2-1,TRBV20-1,SASRGQGLNNEQF
TRBJ2-7,TRBV12-3/TRBV12-4,ASSPGQSYEQY
TRBJ2-5,TRBV7-2,ASSLGLETQY
TRBJ2-1,TRBV5-8,ASSHGGPSGSMNEQF
TRBJ1-6,TRBV3-1/TRBV3-2,ASSQVGGDSPLH
TRBJ1-1,TRBV12-3/TRBV12-4,ASSPGWDTEAF
TRBJ2-7,TRBV15,ATLTEARIDLSIPGTGGGYEQY
TRBJ2-1,TRBV7-3,ASSLRATSGRAKHVDEQF
TRBJ1-2,TRBV18,ASSPGQGIGGYT
TRBJ1-5,TRBV6-2/TRBV6-3,ASRYTGTGNQPQH
TRBJ2-5,TRBV28,ASSLIQVGSPQETQY
TRBJ1-2,TRBV9,ASSHAGTGNGYT
TRBJ1-5,TRBV5-6,ASSLAGRGSNQPQH
TRBJ1-5,TRBV7-9,ASSSQGIHQPQH
TRBJ1-1,TRBV14,ASSQGWGEGTEAF
TRBJ2-5,TRBV5-1,ASSPGLAGAETQY
TRBJ1-5,TRBV28,ASRRSNQPQH
TRBJ1-1,TRBV13,ASSYGHYTEAF
TRBJ1-1,TRBV6-5,ASSGGRNTEAF
TRBJ1-6,TRBV4-1,ASTMGLDSPLH
TRBJ2-7,TRBV3-1/TRBV3-2,ASSQAYSYEQY
TRBJ1-6,TRBV6-1,ASSERGGHNSPLH
TRBJ1-2,TRBV30,AWSVTGQLGYT
TRBJ1-2,TRBV19,ATTPGGFPNYGYT
TRBJ2-3,TRBV9,ASSVSGGAFTDTQY
TRBJ2-3,TRBV5-4,ASSLGLNEDTQY
TRBJ2-7,TRBV30,AWSVAGGPREQY
TRBJ1-1,TRBV5-4,ASRGTGQHTEAF
TRBJ1-2,TRBV7-2,ASSYKPGQTYGYT
TRBJ1-6,TRBV28,ASSPEQGSPLH
TRBJ1-2,TRBV10-2,ASSADRANYGYT
TRBJ1-1,TRBV9,ASKPGQGVEAF
TRBJ2-7,TRBV2,ASSEGVRGSEQY
TRBJ2-1,TRBV6-5,ASRPEGRFNEQF
TRBJ2-2,TRBV29-1,SAGRESRNTGELF
TRBJ2-1,TRBV19,ASSISGGAYNEQF
TRBJ1-1,TRBV4-1,ASSQQSSGGTEAF
TRBJ1-6,TRBV2,ASSSKPGQSSYNSPLH
TRBJ2-7,TRBV7-6,ASSPGGGLAGGMYEQY
TRBJ2-5,TRBV7-9,ASSRTRETQY
TRBJ2-7,TRBV7-2,ASSRPGPYEQY
TRBJ2-7,TRBV10-1,ASSPGRGYEQY
TRBJ2-3,TRBV7-2,ASSLRQSTDTQY
TRBJ1-6,TRBV19,ASNIQGRSPLH